Shown below are 10 T cell receptor beta chains from a single sample sequenced in a study of blood T cell repertoires in COVID-19. Measured with immunoSEQ multiplex PCR; TCRdb has only the in-frame clones, and not every one. This sample has under 250,000 clones; around 83% occur once, and the top ten carry approximately 5.6%. Sequencing was carried out using peripheral blood. All receptors come from a woman between 65 and 79 years old with COVID-19, enrolled during active disease.

For this clone: This sample includes further DNA sequences coding for the same CDR3. The rearrangement uses TRBV6-5 and TRBJ2-3; 7 bases are shared with TRBD2. This CDR3 has 15 amino acids. Germline CDR1 MNHEY, CDR2 SVGAGI. Trimming took 4 bases from V and 2 from J; bases not matched to a gene: 6. The CDR3 loop is CASSSGRPFTDTQYF. The DNA of the CDR3 is TGTGCCAGCAGTTCCGGGAGGCCTTTCACAGATACGCAGTATTTT.

This clone was counted only a few times. The V call is TRBV28, the J call TRBJ1-5; TRBD1 might be the D (5 bases). Looked up from germline, CDR1 is MDHEN and CDR2 is SYDVKM. There are 14 residues in the CDR3. The ends were cut back, 5 bases at V and 3 bases at J, with 11 bases in the middle. The CDR3 region has the DNA TGTGCCAGCAGTGCGGGACGGTACAATCAGCCCCAGCATTTT. Translating gives CASSAGRYNQPQHF.

For this clone: The sample holds other DNA sequences that translate to the same CDR3. The V and J genes are TRBV7-3 and TRBJ2-5, with D possibly TRBD1 on 6 matching bases. In germline, CDR1 is SGHTA, CDR2 FQGTGA. The ends were cut back, 5 bases at V and 2 bases at J, with 9 bases in the middle. The CDR3 is 13 residues long. CDR3 coding DNA: TGTGCCAGCAGCCTTGGACAGCAAGAGACCCAGTACTTC. As protein: CASSLGQQETQYF.

The chain is built from TRBV19 and TRBJ1-2; 10 nucleotides match TRBD1. This CDR3 region has 15 residues. From germline, CDR1 is LNHDA and CDR2 SQIVND (reference sequence). Germline trimming cut 6 bases from V and 6 bases from J; bases unmatched to any gene: 10. The CDR3 region is CASRANGQGENGYTF. CDR3 DNA sequence: TGTGCCAGTAGAGCCAACGGACAGGGGGAGAATGGCTACACCTTC. The full variable domain, in which reference TRBV19 and TRBJ1-2 provide the parts outside the CDR3, is DGGITQSPKYLFRKEGQNVTLSCEQNLNHDAMYWYRQDPGQGLRLIYYSQIVNDFQKGDIAEGYSVSREKKESFPLTVTSAQKNPTAFYLCASRANGQGENGYTFGSGTRLTVV.

As DNA, the CDR3 is TGTGCCAGCAACGAGGGGGGGAGGCCCCACGAGCAGTACTTC. It codes for CASNEGGRPHEQYF. The rearrangement links TRBV7-2 to TRBJ2-7; D perhaps matches TRBD2 (7 bases). Germline CDR1 SGHTA, CDR2 FQGNSA. Trimming took off 7 bases at V and 5 bases at J, with 18 bases between the two ends. The CDR3 loop spans 14 amino acids.

This clone was seen a handful of times. This chain links TRBV2 with TRBJ1-6, with D unresolved. The CDR3 has 14 amino acids. CDR1 and CDR2 (germline): SNHLY, FYNNEI. V dropped 3 bases and J dropped 0 bases, with 3 bases sitting between them. The CDR3 protein is CASSDSSYNSPLHF. CDR3 DNA sequence: TGTGCCAGCAGTGACAGCTCCTATAATTCACCCCTCCACTTT.

The V call is TRBV2, the J call TRBJ2-6; TRBD2 might be the D (5 bases). The CDR3 is made up of 13 amino acids. Germline V gene lookup returns CDR1 SNHLY and CDR2 FYNNEI. CDR3 nucleotides: TGTGTTTCTAGAGAGGGTGGCGCCAACGTCCTGACTTTC. Translating it yields CVSREGGANVLTF. Based on the CDR3 plus reference TRBV2 and TRBJ2-6, the full variable domain is EPEVTQTPSHQVTQMGQEVILRCVPISNHLYFYWYRQILGQKVEFLVSFYNNEISEKSEIFDDQFSVERPDGSNFTLKIRSTKLEDSAMYFCVSREGGANVLTFGAGSRLTVL.

This chain joins TRBV27 and TRBJ1-2; the D is unclear. Germline V gene data show CDR1 as MNHEY and CDR2 as SMNVEV (reference sequence). The CDR3 extends over 12 amino acids. Trimming shortened V by 0 bases and J by 5 bases, and 4 bases separated the two germline ends. The CDR3 sequence: CASSLSFYGYTF. The CDR3, as DNA: TGTGCCAGCAGTTTATCCTTTTATGGCTACACCTTC.

About this clone itself: Other DNA sequences in the same sample also yield this CDR3. This sequence joins TRBV30 and TRBJ1-1; D uncertain. The CDR3 has 13 residues. Germline assignment: CDR1 GTSNPN and CDR2 SVGIG (reference sequence). V was cut by 0 bases and J by 0 bases, with 5 bases left in between. In DNA, the CDR3 is TGTGCCTGGAGTGTACTGATGAACACTGAAGCTTTCTTT. Its protein product is CAWSVLMNTEAFF.

This clone was seen once. V is TRBV9 and J is TRBJ1-1; D gene unclear. The ends were cut back, 4 bases at V and 4 bases at J, with 11 bases in the middle. Germline assignment: CDR1 SGDLS and CDR2 YYNGEE. The CDR3 loop spans 13 amino acids. CDR3 sequence reads: CASSLKLSTEAFF. As DNA, the CDR3 is TGTGCCAGCAGCCTAAAACTAAGCACTGAAGCTTTCTTT.